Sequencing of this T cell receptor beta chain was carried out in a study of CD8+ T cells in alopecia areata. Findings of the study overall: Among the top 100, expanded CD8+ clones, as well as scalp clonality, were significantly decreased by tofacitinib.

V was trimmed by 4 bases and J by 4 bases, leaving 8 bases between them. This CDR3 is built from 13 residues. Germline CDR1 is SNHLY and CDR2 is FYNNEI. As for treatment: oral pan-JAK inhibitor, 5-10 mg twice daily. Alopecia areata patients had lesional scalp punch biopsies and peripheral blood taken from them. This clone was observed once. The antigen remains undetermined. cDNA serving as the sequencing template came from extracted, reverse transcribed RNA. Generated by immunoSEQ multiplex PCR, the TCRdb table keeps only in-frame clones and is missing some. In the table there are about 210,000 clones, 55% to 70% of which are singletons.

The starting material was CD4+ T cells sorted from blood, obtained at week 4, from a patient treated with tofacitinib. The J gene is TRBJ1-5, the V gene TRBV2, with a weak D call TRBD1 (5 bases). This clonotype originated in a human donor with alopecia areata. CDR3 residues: CASSGTRNQPQHF. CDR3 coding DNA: TGTGCCAGCAGTGGGACACGGAATCAGCCCCAGCATTTT.